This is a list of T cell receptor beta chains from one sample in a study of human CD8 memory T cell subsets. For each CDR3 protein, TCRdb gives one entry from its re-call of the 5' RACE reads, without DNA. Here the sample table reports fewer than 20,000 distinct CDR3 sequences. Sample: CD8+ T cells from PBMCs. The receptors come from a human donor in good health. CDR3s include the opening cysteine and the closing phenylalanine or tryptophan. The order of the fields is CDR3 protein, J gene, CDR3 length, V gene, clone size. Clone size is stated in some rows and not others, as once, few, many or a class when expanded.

CASSVVPGQGGTEAFF TRBJ1-1 16 TRBV6-5 NA
CASSPGQSNEQFF TRBJ2-1 13 TRBV19 NA
CASSQERDPFYNEQFF TRBJ2-1 16 TRBV4-3 NA
CSVEWWDRGMNTEAFF TRBJ1-1 16 TRBV29-1 NA
CASSPRRDGAYEQYF TRBJ2-7 15 TRBV6-5 NA
CSVAGVREGHTDTQYF TRBJ2-3 16 TRBV29-1 NA
CASGGSSYNEQFF TRBJ2-1 13 TRBV6-2/TRBV6-3 NA
CASSLYISTGETQYF TRBJ2-5 15 TRBV7-2 medium-sized
CASSLSFAGTGNGYTF TRBJ1-2 16 TRBV28 NA
CASSLQAASYNEQFF TRBJ2-1 15 TRBV5-1 NA
CTSSPYPGLVHPYEQYF TRBJ2-7 17 TRBV1 NA
CASSGVGQGYYEQYF TRBJ2-7 15 TRBV5-6 NA
CASSLLTDTQYF TRBJ2-3 12 TRBV7-2 medium-sized
CASSYQRGSNYGYTF TRBJ1-2 15 TRBV6-6 NA
CATSRGWGGELFF TRBJ2-2 13 TRBV15 NA
CASSQDSSGASTDTQYF TRBJ2-3 17 TRBV4-1 NA
CASSIGTGETYEQYF TRBJ2-7 15 TRBV19 NA
CASSQVAGTGTYEQYF TRBJ2-7 16 TRBV14 NA
CASSHHRQVEDTQYF TRBJ2-3 15 TRBV14 NA
CSAAPDRVLDGYTF TRBJ1-2 14 TRBV20-1 NA
CASSQASGGDPYGYTF TRBJ1-2 16 TRBV4-1 NA
CASSQDVGDLNTEAFF TRBJ1-1 16 TRBV18 NA
CASSLPGRGLETQYF TRBJ2-5 15 TRBV28 NA
CASGWTTGNYGYTF TRBJ1-2 14 TRBV6-5 NA
CASSGPGSLLSQHF TRBJ1-5 14 TRBV2 NA
CASSLISYHQETQYF TRBJ2-5 15 TRBV7-2 NA
CASIREREGTYNEQFF TRBJ2-1 16 TRBV28 NA
CASSPRYRSSYNEQFF TRBJ2-1 16 TRBV6-2/TRBV6-3 NA
CASSLRDRQETQYF TRBJ2-5 14 TRBV4-3 NA
CASSPADRGDTQYF TRBJ2-3 14 TRBV7-9 NA
CASSPGPGLPSYEQYF TRBJ2-7 16 TRBV7-8 NA
CASSQEGGWEQYF TRBJ2-7 13 TRBV4-3 NA
CASSLSGGGEAFF TRBJ1-1 13 TRBV5-4 NA
CAIRPGTTNTGELFF TRBJ2-2 15 TRBV10-3 NA
CSARGSGSGTYNEQFF TRBJ2-1 16 TRBV20-1 NA
CASSEGPSNQPQHF TRBJ1-5 14 TRBV2 NA
CATSKDLAGRAAGEQYF TRBJ2-7 17 TRBV15 NA
CATSRASLAEETQYF TRBJ2-5 15 TRBV15 NA
CASSPGDVRYEQYF TRBJ2-7 14 TRBV19 NA
CASSFPGRGEVDTQYF TRBJ2-3 16 TRBV5-1 NA
CASSSTGTYNEQFF TRBJ2-1 14 TRBV7-3 medium-sized
CASSQLRTGGGGELFF TRBJ2-2 16 TRBV28 medium-sized
CAIMGREESRNEQFF TRBJ2-1 15 TRBV10-3 medium-sized
CSVVTEVSYEQYF TRBJ2-7 13 TRBV29-1 NA
CASSEFLGTDGYGYTF TRBJ1-2 16 TRBV2 NA
CASQGQGSYEQYF TRBJ2-7 13 TRBV10-2 NA
CASSWAGQGTTKQFF TRBJ2-1 15 TRBV6-5 NA
CASSGSYNEQFF TRBJ2-1 12 TRBV27 NA
CASRSFGRSPYEQYF TRBJ2-7 15 TRBV6-2/TRBV6-3 NA
CASSESTANYGYTF TRBJ1-2 14 TRBV10-2 medium-sized
CASSATGLGVEEQYF TRBJ2-7 15 TRBV7-9 NA
CASSNLPHRQGDNEQFF TRBJ2-1 17 TRBV28 NA
CASSQDSDHGYTF TRBJ1-2 13 TRBV14 NA